This is a list of T cell receptor beta chains from one sample in a study of monozygotic twins with inflammatory bowel disease. TCRdb reprocessed the 5' RACE reads, with one entry per CDR3 protein and no DNA. Recorded for this sample: fewer than 450,000 distinct CDR3 sequences. The sequencing sample was made of blood. Source of these receptors: a human donor with ulcerative colitis or Crohn's disease, or a healthy co-twin of an affected twin (not recorded which). Both conserved end residues are part of each CDR3.

v_gene: TRBV27; j_gene: TRBJ1-2; CDR3aa: CASSLLERHRAF
v_gene: TRBV7-9; j_gene: TRBJ1-5; CDR3aa: CASSLEQGQPQHF
v_gene: TRBV29-1; j_gene: TRBJ2-5; CDR3aa: CSVTGTTRETQYF
v_gene: TRBV5-1; j_gene: TRBJ1-3; CDR3aa: CASSLDGSGNTIYF
v_gene: TRBV12-3/TRBV12-4; j_gene: TRBJ2-7; CDR3aa: CASRQGQGVSYEQYF
v_gene: TRBV6-5; j_gene: TRBJ2-5; CDR3aa: CASSSPDRAKETQYF
v_gene: TRBV6-1; j_gene: TRBJ1-2; CDR3aa: CASRPTGSNYGYTF
v_gene: TRBV2; j_gene: TRBJ1-2; CDR3aa: CASIETGVTNYGYTF
v_gene: TRBV19; j_gene: TRBJ1-4; CDR3aa: CASRLRQGASANEKLFF
v_gene: TRBV5-1; j_gene: TRBJ1-1; CDR3aa: CASSGSGTGTEAFF
v_gene: TRBV20-1; j_gene: TRBJ1-4; CDR3aa: CSARGGPSGEKLFF
v_gene: TRBV20-1; j_gene: TRBJ2-1; CDR3aa: CSARDMRHSYNEQFF
v_gene: TRBV30; j_gene: TRBJ2-7; CDR3aa: CAWRGAGGKLAYEQYF
v_gene: TRBV10-3; j_gene: TRBJ2-3; CDR3aa: CAISDGLAPDTQYF
v_gene: TRBV5-1; j_gene: TRBJ2-3; CDR3aa: CASSDGTSGRPSTDTQYF
v_gene: TRBV4-2; j_gene: TRBJ2-2; CDR3aa: CAGSQASGELFF
v_gene: TRBV5-4; j_gene: TRBJ2-7; CDR3aa: CASSLYRDSFREQYF
v_gene: TRBV28; j_gene: TRBJ2-3; CDR3aa: CASSLRGGTDTQYF
v_gene: TRBV4-1; j_gene: TRBJ2-5; CDR3aa: CASSPLAGLKETQYF
v_gene: TRBV9; j_gene: TRBJ2-3; CDR3aa: CASSPRQGNTDTQYF
v_gene: TRBV6-2/TRBV6-3; j_gene: TRBJ2-7; CDR3aa: CASRLTTGIYEQYF
v_gene: TRBV6-6; j_gene: TRBJ1-6; CDR3aa: CASSSTGDDSPLHF
v_gene: TRBV5-4; j_gene: TRBJ1-6; CDR3aa: CASSLANWDSPLHF
v_gene: TRBV4-3; j_gene: TRBJ2-2; CDR3aa: CASSQDLRDRGAGELFF
v_gene: TRBV18; j_gene: TRBJ2-7; CDR3aa: CASSIATSRTYEQYF
v_gene: TRBV11-1; j_gene: TRBJ1-5; CDR3aa: CASSLGFSGAHSNQPQHF
v_gene: TRBV28; j_gene: TRBJ1-2; CDR3aa: CASTYQGVWGYTF
v_gene: TRBV29-1; j_gene: TRBJ1-4; CDR3aa: CSARTDGAEKLFF
v_gene: TRBV24-1; j_gene: TRBJ1-1; CDR3aa: CATSAHRGAEAFF
v_gene: TRBV24-1; j_gene: TRBJ2-1; CDR3aa: CATSISQGGRNEQFF
v_gene: TRBV7-9; j_gene: TRBJ2-1; CDR3aa: CASSSGLISYNEQFF
v_gene: TRBV7-2; j_gene: TRBJ1-6; CDR3aa: CASSLTGFYNSPLHF
v_gene: TRBV6-1; j_gene: TRBJ1-2; CDR3aa: CASRRGGASVLGYTF
v_gene: TRBV19; j_gene: TRBJ2-1; CDR3aa: CASSLDRPPYNEQFF
v_gene: TRBV4-1; j_gene: TRBJ1-5; CDR3aa: CASSQAQGDQPQHF
v_gene: TRBV20-1; j_gene: TRBJ1-5; CDR3aa: CSARRDTNSNQPQHF
v_gene: TRBV30; j_gene: TRBJ2-7; CDR3aa: CAWTAGGYEQYF
v_gene: TRBV5-6; j_gene: TRBJ1-2; CDR3aa: CASSLYAATNYGYTF
v_gene: TRBV5-6; j_gene: TRBJ1-2; CDR3aa: CASSATGTNYGYTF
v_gene: TRBV6-5; j_gene: TRBJ2-2; CDR3aa: CASSYSGQGNTGELFF
v_gene: TRBV5-5; j_gene: TRBJ2-2; CDR3aa: CASGRDRNTGELFF
v_gene: TRBV4-3; j_gene: TRBJ1-2; CDR3aa: CASSQDRTGGVYGYTF
v_gene: TRBV30; j_gene: TRBJ2-5; CDR3aa: CAWSVDQETQYF
v_gene: TRBV7-3; j_gene: TRBJ2-1; CDR3aa: CASSLVPGQGHEQFF
v_gene: TRBV5-1; j_gene: TRBJ2-2; CDR3aa: CASSHQAETTGELFF
v_gene: TRBV11-2; j_gene: TRBJ2-7; CDR3aa: CASSLITSYYEQYF
v_gene: TRBV29-1; j_gene: TRBJ2-3; CDR3aa: CSVDPGFTDTQYF
v_gene: TRBV29-1; j_gene: TRBJ1-2; CDR3aa: CTVGQNYGYTF
v_gene: TRBV7-3; j_gene: TRBJ2-3; CDR3aa: CASSFDVRGSVTDTQYF
v_gene: TRBV5-1; j_gene: TRBJ1-4; CDR3aa: CASSSTGQHEKLFF
v_gene: TRBV11-2; j_gene: TRBJ2-1; CDR3aa: CASSLRVGNEQFF